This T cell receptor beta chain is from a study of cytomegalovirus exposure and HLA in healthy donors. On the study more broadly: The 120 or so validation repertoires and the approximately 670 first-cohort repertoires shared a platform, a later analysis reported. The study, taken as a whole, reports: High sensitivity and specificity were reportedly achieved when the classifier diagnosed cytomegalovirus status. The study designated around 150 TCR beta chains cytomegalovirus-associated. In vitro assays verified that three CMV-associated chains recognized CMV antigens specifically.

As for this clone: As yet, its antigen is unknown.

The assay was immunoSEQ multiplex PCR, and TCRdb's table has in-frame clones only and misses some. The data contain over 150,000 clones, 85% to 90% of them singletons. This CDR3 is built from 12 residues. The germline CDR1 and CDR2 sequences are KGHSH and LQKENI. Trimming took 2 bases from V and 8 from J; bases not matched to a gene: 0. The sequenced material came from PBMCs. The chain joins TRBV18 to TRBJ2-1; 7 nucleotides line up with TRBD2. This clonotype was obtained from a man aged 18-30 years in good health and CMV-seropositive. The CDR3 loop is CASSPGLDEQFF. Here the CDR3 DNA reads TGTGCCAGCTCACCAGGACTAGATGAGCAGTTCTTC.